This record covers a single T cell receptor beta chain. From germline, CDR1 is MDHEN and CDR2 SYDVKM. J was trimmed by 7 bases and V by 6 bases; bases with no gene match: 14. This CDR3 spans 17 amino acids. Participant-reported clinical history was the basis for cohort assignment. The data derive from a study of blood T cell repertoires in COVID-19. Study context: Recovered status in Cohort 3 required two negative PCRs, clearance, or symptom resolution.

Original processing methods: Reference gene primer amplification gave nucleated cell count estimates. Libraries were prepared by immunoSEQ multiplex PCR; TCRdb keeps only in-frame clonotypes and omits some of them. V, J and clone size were drawn from that table, and D and trimming were deduced from the DNA. Among 400,000 or so clones listed, more than 70% were seen once. The sample comprised PBMCs or T cells enriched from blood (not recorded which). The TCR sequence derives from a man aged 40-49 years in a cohort exposed to, infected with or recovered from COVID-19 (not recorded which). V and J are TRBV28 and TRBJ1-4, with TRBD1 matching 10 bases. The CDR3 DNA is TGTGCCAGCAGGACAGGGGGCATTCCCGCGGGCGGTGAAAAACTGTTTTTT. Amino acids: CASRTGGIPAGGEKLFF.